This T cell receptor (beta chain) was documented in a study of T cell repertoires in cytomegalovirus infection. Points from the study as a whole: It was HLA-C-restricted CMV-specific TCR beta clonotypes that dominated the response ex vivo.

To note about this clonotype: Its antigen is unidentified.

TCRdb ran MiXCR on the reads and lists one entry per CDR3 protein. This sample has 500,000 or so distinct CDR3 sequences, with 16% found just once. V was trimmed by 1 base and J by 10 bases, leaving 10 bases between them. The CDR3 has 12 residues. The germline V gene encodes CDR1 LGHDT and CDR2 YNNKEL (reference sequence). Sequenced input: CD8+ T cells from PBMCs. The chain couples TRBV3-1 to TRBJ1-1; no definite D call. The receptor's source is a human donor in good health (CMV status not recorded). Some clones in this sample may be carry-over from other donors' samples. CDR3 sequence: CASSQGSLGAFF. The DNA for the CDR3 is TGTGCCAGCAGCCAAGGGTCCCTGGGAGCTTTCTTT.